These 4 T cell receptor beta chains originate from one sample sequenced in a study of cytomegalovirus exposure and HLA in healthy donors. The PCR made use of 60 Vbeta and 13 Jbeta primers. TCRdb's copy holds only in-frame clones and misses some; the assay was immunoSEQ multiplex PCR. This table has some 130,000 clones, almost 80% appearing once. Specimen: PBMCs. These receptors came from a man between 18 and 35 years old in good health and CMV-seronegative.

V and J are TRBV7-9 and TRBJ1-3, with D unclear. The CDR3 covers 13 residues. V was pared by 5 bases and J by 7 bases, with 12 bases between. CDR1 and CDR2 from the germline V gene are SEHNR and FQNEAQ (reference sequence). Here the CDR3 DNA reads TGTGCCAGCAGCCAAGCGGGGAGGAACACCATATATTTT. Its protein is CASSQAGRNTIYF.

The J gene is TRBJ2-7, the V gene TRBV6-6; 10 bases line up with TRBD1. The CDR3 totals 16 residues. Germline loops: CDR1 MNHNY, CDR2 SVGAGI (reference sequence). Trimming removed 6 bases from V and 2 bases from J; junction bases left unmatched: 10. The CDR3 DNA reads TGTGCCAGCAGCCACCTAGGACAGGGGGACCCCTACGAGCAGTACTTC. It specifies CASSHLGQGDPYEQYF.

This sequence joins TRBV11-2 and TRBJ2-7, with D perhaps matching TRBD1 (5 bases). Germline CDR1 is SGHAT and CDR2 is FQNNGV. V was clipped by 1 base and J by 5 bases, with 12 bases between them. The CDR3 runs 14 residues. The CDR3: CASSLVLGLDEQYF. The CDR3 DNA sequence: TGTGCCAGCAGCTTAGTTTTGGGGCTAGACGAGCAGTACTTC.

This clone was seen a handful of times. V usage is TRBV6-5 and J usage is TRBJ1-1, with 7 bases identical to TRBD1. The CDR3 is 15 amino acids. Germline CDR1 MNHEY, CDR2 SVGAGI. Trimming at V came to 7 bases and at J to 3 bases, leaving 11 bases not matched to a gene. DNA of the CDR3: TGTGCCAGCAAAATCCGACAGGGCTCGGACACTGAAGCTTTCTTT. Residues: CASKIRQGSDTEAFF.